The 26 T cell receptor beta chains below all came from one sample that was sequenced in a study of cytomegalovirus exposure and HLA in healthy donors. Primers for the PCR totalled 60 Vbeta and 13 Jbeta. TCRdb's table, derived via immunoSEQ multiplex PCR, lists solely in-frame clones and lacks some. The sample consists of around 140,000 clones, more than 60% of them appearing once. Sequenced sample: PBMCs. These TCRs come from a man aged 40-55 years in good health and CMV-seronegative.

V gene TRBV28 combines with J gene TRBJ1-1; D perhaps matches TRBD1 (6 bases). The CDR3 loop spans 15 amino acids. V was trimmed by 3 bases and J by 5 bases, leaving 16 bases between them. CDR1 is MDHEN, CDR2 SYDVKM, per germline. CDR3: CASSLGAGARTEAFF. The DNA of the CDR3 is TGTGCCAGCAGTTTGGGGGCAGGGGCGAGAACTGAAGCTTTCTTT. Full variable domain (outside the CDR3, taken from reference TRBV28 and TRBJ1-1): DVKVTQSSRYLVKRTGEKVFLECVQDMDHENMFWYRQDPGLGLRLIYFSYDVKMKEKGDIPEGYSVSREKKERFSLILESASTNQTSMYLCASSLGAGARTEAFFGQGTRLTVV.

The chain uses TRBV6-5 and TRBJ2-7, with 8 bases identical to TRBD1. CDR3 length: 16 residues. From germline, CDR1 is MNHEY and CDR2 SVGAGI. With 0 bases clipped from V and 4 bases from J, the junction kept 8 bases outside the gene matches. The CDR3 loop reads CASSYSVPGGLYEQYF. The CDR3 DNA follows: TGTGCCAGCAGTTACTCGGTGCCAGGGGGCTTATACGAGCAGTACTTC.

The V gene is TRBV7-8, the J gene TRBJ2-1, with 7 positions matching TRBD2. There are 15 residues in the CDR3. The germline V gene encodes CDR1 SGHVS and CDR2 FQNEAQ. V trimming: 1 base; J trimming: 8 bases; junction bases outside the gene matches: 8. Here the CDR3 reads CASSLGVTSSDEQFF. The CDR3 region has the DNA TGTGCCAGCAGCTTAGGGGTGACTAGCTCGGATGAGCAGTTCTTC.

The rearrangement links TRBV6-6 to TRBJ2-7; D might be TRBD1 (6 bases). This CDR3 comprises 15 residues. The ends were cut back, 5 bases at V and 1 base at J, with 15 bases in the middle. In germline, CDR1 is MNHNY, CDR2 SVGAGI (reference sequence). The CDR3 DNA is TGTGCCAGCAGTCAAACAGGGTTGGGTTCCTACGAGCAGTACTTC. This codes for CASSQTGLGSYEQYF.

The chain combines TRBV7-2 with TRBJ2-2; TRBD1 is a possible D gene (6 bases). CDR3 length: 12 amino acids. CDR1 and CDR2 (germline): SGHTA, FQGNSA. V was cut by 5 bases and J by 7 bases, with 8 bases left in between. In nucleotides, the CDR3 is TGTGCCAGCAGCCCAGGGGTCGGGGAGCTGTTTTTT. Its protein product is CASSPGVGELFF.

This clone was seen more than once but under ten times. The chain combines TRBV2 with TRBJ2-3; 8 positions match TRBD2. Germline CDR1 SNHLY, CDR2 FYNNEI. V was pared by 0 bases and J by 5 bases, with 10 bases of the junction left unmatched. The CDR3 has 17 residues. The CDR3 region is CASSEAGGAGGLDTQYF. The CDR3 nucleotides are TGTGCCAGCAGTGAAGCAGGGGGGGCGGGGGGCTTAGATACGCAGTATTTT.

The chain employs TRBV7-9 and TRBJ1-3; possibly TRBD1 for D (6 bases). The CDR3 has 16 amino acids. The germline gives CDR1 SEHNR, CDR2 FQNEAQ (reference sequence). Trimming took 6 bases from V and 2 from J, leaving 17 bases between them. This chain's CDR3 is CASSGGFDLAGNTIYF. In DNA form, the CDR3 reads TGTGCCAGCAGTGGGGGCTTTGATTTGGCTGGAAACACCATATATTTT. Together with reference TRBV7-9 and TRBJ1-3, the CDR3 gives the full variable domain: DTGVSQNPRHKITKRGQNVTFRCDPISEHNRLYWYRQTLGQGPEFLTYFQNEAQLEKSRLLSDRFSAERPKGSFSTLEIQRTEQGDSAMYLCASSGGFDLAGNTIYFGEGSWLTVV.

The V gene is TRBV28, the J gene TRBJ1-1; D is uncertain. V was pared by 5 bases and J by 6 bases, with 10 bases between. This CDR3 is 12 amino acids long. Germline assignment: CDR1 MDHEN and CDR2 SYDVKM. The CDR3 sequence is CASSLPLAEAFF. CDR3 DNA sequence: TGTGCCAGCAGTCTACCTCTCGCTGAAGCTTTCTTT.

This rearrangement joins TRBV5-1 to TRBJ1-2, with 7 positions matching TRBD1. Trimming at V came to 0 bases and at J to 8 bases, leaving 4 bases not matched to a gene. This CDR3 comprises 13 residues. CDR1 is SGHRS and CDR2 is YFSETQ in the germline V gene. Here the CDR3 reads CASSLDRGRGYTF. As DNA, the CDR3 is TGCGCCAGCAGCTTGGACAGGGGTAGAGGCTACACCTTC. Full variable domain (missing parts from reference TRBV5-1 and TRBJ1-2): KAGVTQTPRYLIKTRGQQVTLSCSPISGHRSVSWYQQTPGQGLQFLFEYFSETQRNKGNFPGRFSGRQFSNSRSEMNVSTLELGDSALYLCASSLDRGRGYTFGSGTRLTVV.

This rearrangement joins TRBV28 to TRBJ1-5; D unresolved. The V gene lost 6 bases and the J gene lost 4 bases, with 16 bases spanning the gap. Germline V gives CDR1 MDHEN, CDR2 SYDVKM. The CDR3 runs to 15 residues. The CDR3 protein is CASSDYKNPNQPQHF. The CDR3 DNA follows: TGTGCCAGCAGCGACTACAAGAACCCTAATCAGCCCCAGCATTTT.

The chain couples TRBV5-1 to TRBJ1-3; D is possibly TRBD1 (5 bases). The germline V and J ends were trimmed by 4 bases and 6 bases, with 14 bases remaining between them. Germline CDR1 reads SGHRS; CDR2 reads YFSETQ. The CDR3 consists of 14 residues. This chain's CDR3 is CASSIQGGENTIYF. The CDR3 nucleotides read TGCGCCAGCAGCATCCAGGGCGGGGAAAACACCATATATTTT.

The chain is built from TRBV5-1 and TRBJ2-3; a weak D match, TRBD2 (5 bases). V was trimmed by 4 bases and J by 0 bases, leaving 9 bases between them. The CDR3 consists of 14 residues. Germline V gives CDR1 SGHRS, CDR2 YFSETQ. In DNA, the CDR3 is TGCGCCAGCAGCGCCGGACTTAGCACAGATACGCAGTATTTT. Its protein product is CASSAGLSTDTQYF.

V usage is TRBV29-1 and J usage is TRBJ2-7, with a tentative D call TRBD2 (7 bases). Trimming left V 4 bases short and J 4 bases short, with 17 bases between. CDR3 length: 14 amino acids. The germline CDR1 and CDR2 sequences are SQVTM and ANQGSEA. CDR3 coding DNA: TGCAGCGTTGGGAGGGGGGGCGCGTTTTACGAGCAGTACTTC. Translated: CSVGRGGAFYEQYF.

The chain couples TRBV29-1 to TRBJ1-2, with 10 bases aligning to TRBD1. Looked up from germline, CDR1 is SQVTM and CDR2 is ANQGSEA. The ends lost 3 bases at V and 8 bases at J; junction bases unmatched: 18. The CDR3 spans 17 residues. The CDR3 DNA is TGCAGCGTTGACTTCTTTCCAGGGACAGGGGCAATCAGGGGCTACACCTTC. Translating it yields CSVDFFPGTGAIRGYTF. Filled out from reference TRBV29-1 and TRBJ1-2, the complete variable domain reads SAVISQKPSRDICQRGTSLTIQCQVDSQVTMMFWYRQQPGQSLTLIATANQGSEATYESGFVIDKFPISRPNLTFSTLTVSNMSPEDSSIYLCSVDFFPGTGAIRGYTFGSGTRLTVV.

The chain recombines TRBV5-6 with TRBJ1-4; D ambiguous. Trimming removed 5 bases at V and 0 bases at J, with 17 bases between. CDR1 SGHDT and CDR2 YYEEEE come from the germline V gene. The CDR3 spans 17 residues. The CDR3 sequence: CASSIAGWLTTNEKLFF. The DNA for the CDR3 is TGTGCCAGCAGTATTGCCGGGTGGCTCACAACTAATGAAAAACTGTTTTTT.

This clone was counted a few times. V is TRBV2 and J is TRBJ1-5; weak D call: TRBD1 (6 bases). There are 13 residues in the CDR3. Trimming cost V 7 bases and J 7 bases, with 14 bases left between them. Germline V CDR1 and CDR2: SNHLY, FYNNEI. Written as DNA, the CDR3 is TGTGCCAGCACCGGACAGTTGGAACAGCCCCAGCATTTT. It codes for CASTGQLEQPQHF.

This chain connects TRBV4-1 to TRBJ2-7; weak D call: TRBD1 (5 bases). Germline CDR1 reads MGHRA; CDR2 reads YSYEKL. This CDR3 spans 15 amino acids. Trimming took 0 bases from V and 1 from J, leaving 10 bases between them. CDR3 nucleotides: TGCGCCAGCAGCCAAGAGAGTGACAGTTCCTACGAGCAGTACTTC. The encoded protein is CASSQESDSSYEQYF.

This chain joins TRBV2 and TRBJ2-7, with D maybe TRBD1 (5 bases). The CDR3 is 14 amino acids. Germline lookup yields CDR1 SNHLY and CDR2 FYNNEI. V was clipped by 7 bases and J by 2 bases, with 15 bases between them. CDR3 loop: CASKGSLSTYEQYF. CDR3 nucleotides: TGTGCCAGCAAGGGGTCACTTAGTACCTACGAGCAGTACTTC.

The rearrangement uses TRBV6-5 and TRBJ1-3, with D maybe TRBD1 (6 bases). The CDR3 is made up of 15 amino acids. From germline, CDR1 is MNHEY and CDR2 SVGAGI. Between the trimmed V and J ends, which lost 7 bases and 4 bases, there was a span of 17 bases. The CDR3 here is CASMLLTGRGNTIYF. The CDR3 DNA sequence: TGTGCCAGCATGCTCCTAACAGGGCGGGGAAACACCATATATTTT.

The rearrangement uses TRBV5-1 and TRBJ2-7; TRBD2 matches 9 bases. Germline CDR1 SGHRS, CDR2 YFSETQ. V lost 6 bases to trimming and J lost 0 bases; unmatched junction nucleotides: 4. CDR3 length: 14 residues. The DNA for the CDR3 is TGCGCCAGCATGCGGGGGGGGCCCTCCTACGAGCAGTACTTC. Its protein product is CASMRGGPSYEQYF.

The rearrangement links TRBV23-1 to TRBJ1-3; D uncertain. TRBV23-1 is known as an ORF, though its function is uncertain. The length of the CDR3 is 16 residues. V lost 3 bases, J lost 4 bases, and 16 bases lay in between. CDR3 amino acids: CASSHLCGAEGNTIYF. The CDR3, as DNA: TGCGCCAGCAGTCATCTCTGTGGAGCGGAGGGAAACACCATATATTTT.

This sequence joins TRBV6-1 and TRBJ2-5; 7 nucleotides agree with TRBD1. CDR1 MNHNS and CDR2 SASEGT come from the germline V gene. The CDR3 runs 13 residues. J was trimmed by 1 base and V by 9 bases; bases with no gene match: 5. This chain's CDR3 is CASNRDSQETQYF. The CDR3 DNA reads TGTGCCAGTAACCGGGACAGCCAAGAGACCCAGTACTTC.

The chain combines TRBV4-1 with TRBJ2-1; TRBD1 matches at 9 bases. V lost 0 bases to trimming and J lost 7 bases; unmatched junction nucleotides: 10. The germline V gene has CDR1 MGHRA and CDR2 YSYEKL. This CDR3 is 17 amino acids long. CDR3 DNA sequence: TGCGCCAGCAGCCAAGATGCTACAGGGGGCATCAGTAATGAGCAGTTCTTC. Its protein is CASSQDATGGISNEQFF.

V usage is TRBV9 and J usage is TRBJ1-2; the match to TRBD1 covers 8 bases. The CDR3 has 15 residues. The germline V gene has CDR1 SGDLS and CDR2 YYNGEE. J lost 2 bases, V lost 4 bases, and 7 bases had no gene match. The CDR3 DNA sequence: TGTGCCAGCAGCTACTACGGACAGGGCAACTATGGCTACACCTTC. Encoded protein: CASSYYGQGNYGYTF.

The chain employs TRBV5-1 and TRBJ1-1, with D perhaps TRBD1 (6 bases). There are 16 residues in the CDR3. CDR1 and CDR2 from the germline V gene are SGHRS and YFSETQ. The V end lost 4 bases, the J end lost 0 bases, and 16 bases lay between the germline ends. The CDR3 nucleotides read TGCGCCAGCAGCCCGAATCACAGGGAAGTGAACACTGAAGCTTTCTTT. It translates to CASSPNHREVNTEAFF.

The chain carries TRBV29-1 and TRBJ1-2, with a possible D match to TRBD1 (5 bases). The CDR3 covers 14 residues. The germline CDR1 and CDR2 sequences are SQVTM and ANQGSEA. Trimming took off 7 bases at V and 0 bases at J, with 15 bases between the two ends. This CDR3 is CSATVQETNYGYTF. The CDR3 region has the DNA TGCAGCGCAACGGTACAGGAAACTAACTATGGCTACACCTTC.